The 8 T cell receptor beta chains below were found in one sample sequenced in a study of T cells in narcolepsy. Only in-frame clones appear in the TCRdb table, and some are missing; sequencing was by immunoSEQ multiplex PCR. The profile shows about 30,000 clones, less than 90% of them singletons. The source material was CD45RA- memory CD4+ T cells from PBMCs. The receptors were gathered from a human donor with narcolepsy.

The chain employs TRBV5-1 and TRBJ2-1; D is perhaps TRBD1 or TRBD2 (5 bases each). Germline V gene sequence: CDR1 SGHRS, CDR2 YFSETQ. V was cut by 5 bases and J by 8 bases, with 14 bases left in between. This CDR3 is built from 13 residues. The CDR3 loop reads CASSRTGRDEQFF. CDR3 DNA sequence: TGCGCCAGCAGTCGTACGGGACGGGATGAGCAGTTCTTC.

The chain links TRBV7-6 to TRBJ2-1; 8 bases align to TRBD2. Germline loops: CDR1 SGHVS, CDR2 FNYEAQ. The CDR3 spans 17 residues. The V and J ends lost 4 bases and 5 bases, in that order; junction bases with no gene match: 13. For the CDR3, the DNA is TGTGCCAGCAGCTCCTCAGTTCGTAGCGGGGCGAACAATGAGCAGTTCTTC. Its translation: CASSSSVRSGANNEQFF.

In nucleotides, the CDR3 is TGTGCCAGCACTCGACTGGGGGACACTGAAGCTTTCTTT. Translation gives CASTRLGDTEAFF. The rearrangement links TRBV6-1 to TRBJ1-1; a possible D gene is TRBD1 (5 bases). V was clipped by 7 bases and J by 3 bases, with 12 bases between them. Germline V lookup: CDR1 MNHNS, CDR2 SASEGT. The CDR3 covers 13 residues.

The gene calls are TRBV19 and TRBJ2-5, with D perhaps being TRBD1 or TRBD2 (5 bases each). Trimming took off 3 bases at V and 5 bases at J, with 10 bases between the two ends. Germline lookup yields CDR1 LNHDA and CDR2 SQIVND (reference sequence). The CDR3 consists of 13 residues. CDR3 region: CASSILGTETQYF. The CDR3, as DNA: TGTGCCAGTAGTATCCTGGGGACGGAGACCCAGTACTTC.

The chain couples TRBV27 to TRBJ2-4; 7 bases fit TRBD1. Germline trimming cut 5 bases from V and 5 bases from J; bases unmatched to any gene: 3. The length of the CDR3 is 13 residues. Germline loops: CDR1 MNHEY, CDR2 SMNVEV (reference sequence). As DNA, the CDR3 is TGTGCCAGCAGTCTGGGACAGCAAAACATTCAGTACTTC. Translating it yields CASSLGQQNIQYF.

This chain links TRBV19 with TRBJ1-5; D call uncertain. Germline V gives CDR1 LNHDA, CDR2 SQIVND (reference sequence). Between the trimmed V and J ends, which lost 4 bases and 0 bases, there was a span of 10 bases. The CDR3 has 15 residues. The CDR3 sequence: CASSSSGLSNQPQHF. The CDR3 DNA reads as TGTGCCAGTAGTAGTTCGGGCCTTAGCAATCAGCCCCAGCATTTT. The full variable domain, in which reference TRBV19 and TRBJ1-5 provide the parts outside the CDR3, is DGGITQSPKYLFRKEGQNVTLSCEQNLNHDAMYWYRQDPGQGLRLIYYSQIVNDFQKGDIAEGYSVSREKKESFPLTVTSAQKNPTAFYLCASSSSGLSNQPQHFGDGTRLSIL.

The J gene is TRBJ1-6, the V gene TRBV5-5, with 7 bases lining up with TRBD1. The germline CDR1 and CDR2 sequences are SGHKS and YYEKEE (reference sequence). The V and J ends lost 2 bases and 6 bases, in that order; junction bases with no gene match: 8. The CDR3 extends over 16 amino acids. As DNA, the CDR3 is TGTGCCAGCAGCTTCCTAGACAGGGTGGGTAATTCACCCCTCCACTTT. This encodes CASSFLDRVGNSPLHF.

This clone was seen only once. J is TRBJ1-2 and V is TRBV4-1; 7 bases match TRBD1. The CDR3 totals 14 residues. Germline CDR1 MGHRA, CDR2 YSYEKL. Unmatched junction bases numbered 5, after V lost 4 bases and J lost 3 bases. CDR3 sequence: CASSPLDRDYGYTF. CDR3 nucleotide sequence: TGCGCCAGCAGCCCCCTCGACAGGGACTATGGCTACACCTTC.